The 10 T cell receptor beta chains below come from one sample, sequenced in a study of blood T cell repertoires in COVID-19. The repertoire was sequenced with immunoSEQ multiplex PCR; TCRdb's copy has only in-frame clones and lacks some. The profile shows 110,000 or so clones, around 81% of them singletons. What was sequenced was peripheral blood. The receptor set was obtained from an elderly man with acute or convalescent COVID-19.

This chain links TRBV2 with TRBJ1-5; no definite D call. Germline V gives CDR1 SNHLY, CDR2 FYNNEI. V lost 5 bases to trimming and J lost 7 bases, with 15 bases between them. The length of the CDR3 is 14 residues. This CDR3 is CASSRQARNQPQHF. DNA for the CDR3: TGTGCCAGCAGTCGGCAGGCCAGGAACCAGCCCCAGCATTTT.

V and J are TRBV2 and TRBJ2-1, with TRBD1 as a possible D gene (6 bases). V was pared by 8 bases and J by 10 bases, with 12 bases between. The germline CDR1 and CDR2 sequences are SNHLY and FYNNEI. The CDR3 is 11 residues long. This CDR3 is CASSYDREQFF. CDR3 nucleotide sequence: TGTGCCAGCTCTTATGACAGGGAGCAGTTCTTC.

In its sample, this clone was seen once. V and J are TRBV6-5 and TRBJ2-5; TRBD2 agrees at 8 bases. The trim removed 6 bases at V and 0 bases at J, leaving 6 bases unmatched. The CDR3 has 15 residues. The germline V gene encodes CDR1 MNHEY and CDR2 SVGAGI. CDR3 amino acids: CASSLASGYQETQYF. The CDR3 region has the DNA TGTGCCAGCAGCTTGGCTAGCGGGTACCAAGAGACCCAGTACTTC.

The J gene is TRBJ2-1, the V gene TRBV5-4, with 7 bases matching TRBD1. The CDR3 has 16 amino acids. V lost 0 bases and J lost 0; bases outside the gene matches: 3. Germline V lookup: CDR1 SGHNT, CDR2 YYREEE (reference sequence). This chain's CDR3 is CASSLGTGSSYNEQFF. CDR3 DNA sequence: TGTGCCAGCAGCTTGGGGACAGGAAGCTCCTACAATGAGCAGTTCTTC. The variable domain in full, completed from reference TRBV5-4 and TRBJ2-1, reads ETGVTQSPTHLIKTRGQQVTLRCSSQSGHNTVSWYQQALGQGPQFIFQYYREEENGRGNFPPRFSGLQFPNYSSELNVNALELDDSALYLCASSLGTGSSYNEQFFGPGTRLTVL.

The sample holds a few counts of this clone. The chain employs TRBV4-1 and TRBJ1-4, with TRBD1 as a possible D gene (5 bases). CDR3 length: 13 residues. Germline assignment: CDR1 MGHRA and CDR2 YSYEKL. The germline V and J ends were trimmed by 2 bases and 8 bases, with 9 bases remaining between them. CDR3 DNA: TGCGCCAGCAGCCAAACGGGGGGAGAAAAACTGTTTTTT. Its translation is CASSQTGGEKLFF.

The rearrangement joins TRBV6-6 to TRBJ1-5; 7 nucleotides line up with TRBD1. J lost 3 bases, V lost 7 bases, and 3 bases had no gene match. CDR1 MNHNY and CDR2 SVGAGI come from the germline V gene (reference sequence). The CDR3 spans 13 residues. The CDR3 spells CASTGQVNQPQHF. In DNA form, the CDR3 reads TGTGCCAGCACAGGACAGGTCAATCAGCCCCAGCATTTT.

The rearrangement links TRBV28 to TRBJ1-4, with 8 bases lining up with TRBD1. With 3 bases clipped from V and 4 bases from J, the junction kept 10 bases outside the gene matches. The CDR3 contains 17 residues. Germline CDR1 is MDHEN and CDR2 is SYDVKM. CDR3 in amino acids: CASSLWGRGRGNEKLFF. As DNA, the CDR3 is TGTGCCAGCAGTTTGTGGGGCAGGGGGCGAGGTAATGAAAAACTGTTTTTT. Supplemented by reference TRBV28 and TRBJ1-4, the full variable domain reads DVKVTQSSRYLVKRTGEKVFLECVQDMDHENMFWYRQDPGLGLRLIYFSYDVKMKEKGDIPEGYSVSREKKERFSLILESASTNQTSMYLCASSLWGRGRGNEKLFFGSGTQLSVL.

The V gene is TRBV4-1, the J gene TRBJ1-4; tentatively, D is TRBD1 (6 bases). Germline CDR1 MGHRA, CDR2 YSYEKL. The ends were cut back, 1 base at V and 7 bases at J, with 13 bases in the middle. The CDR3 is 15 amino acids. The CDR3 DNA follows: TGCGCCAGCAGCCAAGGTGCACAGGGTAGTGAAAAACTGTTTTTT. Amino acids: CASSQGAQGSEKLFF.

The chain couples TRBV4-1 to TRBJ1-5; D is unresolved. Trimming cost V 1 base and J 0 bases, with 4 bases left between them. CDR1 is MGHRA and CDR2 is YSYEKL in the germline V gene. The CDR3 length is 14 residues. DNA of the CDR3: TGCGCCAGCAGCCAAGGGCCTAGCAATCAGCCCCAGCATTTT. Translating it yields CASSQGPSNQPQHF.

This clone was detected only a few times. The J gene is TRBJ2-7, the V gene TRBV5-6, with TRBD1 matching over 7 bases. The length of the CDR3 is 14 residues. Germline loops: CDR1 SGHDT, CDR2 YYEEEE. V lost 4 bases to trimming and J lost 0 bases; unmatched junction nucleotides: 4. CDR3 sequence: CASSRTGYSYEQYF. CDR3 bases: TGTGCCAGCAGCCGGACAGGCTACTCCTACGAGCAGTACTTC.